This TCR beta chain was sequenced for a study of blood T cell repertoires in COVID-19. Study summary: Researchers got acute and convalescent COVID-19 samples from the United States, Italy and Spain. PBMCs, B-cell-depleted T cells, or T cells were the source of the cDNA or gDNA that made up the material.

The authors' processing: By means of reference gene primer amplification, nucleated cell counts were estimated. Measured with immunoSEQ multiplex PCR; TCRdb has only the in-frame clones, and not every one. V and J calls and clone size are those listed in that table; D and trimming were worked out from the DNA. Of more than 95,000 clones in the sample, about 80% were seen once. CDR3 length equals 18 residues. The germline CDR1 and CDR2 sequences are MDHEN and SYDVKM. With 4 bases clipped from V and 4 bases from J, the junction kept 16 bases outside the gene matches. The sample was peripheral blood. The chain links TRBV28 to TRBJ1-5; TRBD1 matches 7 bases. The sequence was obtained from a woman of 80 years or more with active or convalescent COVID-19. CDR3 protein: CASSWPFGQARGNQPQHF. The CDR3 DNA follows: TGTGCCAGCAGTTGGCCTTTCGGACAGGCCAGAGGGAATCAGCCCCAGCATTTT.